This is a list of T cell receptor beta chains from one sample in a study of response to subunit inactivated influenza vaccine. From the RT-PCR reads, TCRdb called clonotypes with MiXCR, one entry per CDR3 protein. The sample contains 650,000 to 800,000 distinct CDR3 sequences, about 18% of which appear only once. This specimen was PBMCs from blood, taken roughly 5 days after vaccination. These receptors all come from a man aged 50 to 60 who received an inactivated influenza vaccine. The CDR3 runs from the conserved cysteine through the conserved F or W. A D gene is named only where the DNA matches it firmly. Clone sizes are given selectively: once, few, many, or a class where the clone is expanded.

v_gene	d_gene	abundance	j_gene	CDR3nt	CDR3aa
TRBV2	.	.	TRBJ1-4	TGTGCCAGCAGGCCCAACCCTGTGGGAGAAAAACTGTTTTTT	CASRPNPVGEKLFF
TRBV4-1	TRBD2	.	TRBJ2-3	TGCGCCAGCAGCCAGACTAGCGGGGTTCGCACAGATACGCAGTATTTT	CASSQTSGVRTDTQYF
TRBV29-1	TRBD2	.	TRBJ2-3	TGCAGCGTTGTTCGCGGGAGATCGACAGATACGCAGTATTTT	CSVVRGRSTDTQYF
TRBV5-1	TRBD2	few	TRBJ2-1	TGCGCCAGCAGCTTGGTAAGCGGGGGGGCCGATGAGCAGTTCTTC	CASSLVSGGADEQFF
TRBV7-2	.	many	TRBJ2-5	TGTGCCAGCAGCTCCCAGCGTGTCCTCGGCGAGACCCAGTACTTC	CASSSQRVLGETQYF
TRBV20-1	.	few	TRBJ1-5	TGCAGTGCTAGAGGGGGACCGCTGAAGTGGCAGCCCCAGCATTTT	CSARGGPLKWQPQHF
TRBV10-2	.	few	TRBJ2-7	TGCGCCAGCAGTGAGTCCACCTTAGCCGGCGAGCAGTACTTC	CASSESTLAGEQYF
TRBV12-3/TRBV12-4	TRBD2	.	TRBJ2-7	TGTGCCAGCAGCACCGGGACTAGCGGGTACTACGAGCAGTACTTC	CASSTGTSGYYEQYF
TRBV7-6	TRBD1	.	TRBJ2-1	TGTGCCAGCAGCTTACACAGGGGGTACAATGAGCAGTTCTTC	CASSLHRGYNEQFF
TRBV29-1	TRBD1	few	TRBJ1-1	TGCAGCGTAGATGACAGGGGGAACACTGAAGCTTTCTTT	CSVDDRGNTEAFF
TRBV27	.	few	TRBJ1-2	TGTGCCAGCAGTCCTACACAAAACTATGGCTACACCTTC	CASSPTQNYGYTF
TRBV4-2	TRBD1	few	TRBJ1-1	TGTGCCAGCAGCCTATCACCCGGGACAGGAATAACTGAAGCTTTCTTT	CASSLSPGTGITEAFF
TRBV7-2	.	.	TRBJ2-1	TGTGCCAGCAGGCTACGGACAGAAAACAATGAGCAGTTCTTC	CASRLRTENNEQFF
TRBV5-1	.	.	TRBJ2-5	TGCGCCAGCAGCTTGGGTTTCCTCCAAGAGACCCAGTACTTC	CASSLGFLQETQYF
TRBV6-2/TRBV6-3	.	few	TRBJ2-7	TGTGCCAGCAGTTACTCGAGGCAGGGCCTAAAGAACCGCTACGAGCAGTACTTC	CASSYSRQGLKNRYEQYF
TRBV7-2	.	few	TRBJ1-4	TGTGCCAGCAGCTCCAGATTCCGGCCTAATGAAAAACTGTTTTTT	CASSSRFRPNEKLFF
TRBV28	.	many	TRBJ1-1	TGTGCCAGCAGTTTTTATGGGGGGCCCACTGAAGCTTTCTTT	CASSFYGGPTEAFF
TRBV12-3/TRBV12-4	.	few	TRBJ2-2	TGTGCCAGTTCAAGGGTTTGGAACACCGGGGAGCTGTTTTTT	CASSRVWNTGELFF
TRBV10-3	.	.	TRBJ2-5	TGTGCCATCAGTGAAAGGCGTTTGGAGTACCAAGAGACCCAGTACTTC	CAISERRLEYQETQYF
TRBV4-2	TRBD2	many	TRBJ2-1	TGTGCCAGCAGCCAAGATGAGGAACTAGCGGGAGTTTTTCCCGACAATGAGCAGTTCTTC	CASSQDEELAGVFPDNEQFF
TRBV5-1	TRBD1	few	TRBJ1-4	TGCGCCAGCAGCCCAGGGGACAGGGGGGCAGAAAAACTGTTTTTT	CASSPGDRGAEKLFF
TRBV12-3/TRBV12-4	.	many	TRBJ2-2	TGTGCCAGCAGTTTAGTTGGGATCGGGGAGCTGTTTTTT	CASSLVGIGELFF
TRBV12-3/TRBV12-4	.	many	TRBJ2-1	TGTGCCAGCAGTTTCGCGTACAATGAGCAGTTCTTC	CASSFAYNEQFF
TRBV19	TRBD1	few	TRBJ2-5	TGTGCCAGCCGGACAGGGGGAGGAGAGACCCAGTACTTC	CASRTGGGETQYF
TRBV29-1	.	many	TRBJ1-1	TGCAGCGTCCGCCGGCAGGGGCGAAACACTGAAGCTTTCTTT	CSVRRQGRNTEAFF
TRBV15	.	many	TRBJ2-2	TGTGCCACCAGCAGAGATCGATCGACCCATGTGCGGGAGCTGTTTTTT	CATSRDRSTHVRELFF
TRBV5-5	TRBD1	.	TRBJ2-7	TGTGCCAGCAGCCAAGTTTGGGACAGAAGCTACGAGCAGTACTTC	CASSQVWDRSYEQYF
TRBV25-1	.	.	TRBJ2-7	TGTGCCAGCAGTGCGGGCGCAACCTCCTACGAGCAGTACTTC	CASSAGATSYEQYF
TRBV27	.	.	TRBJ1-2	TGTGCCAGCAGTTCCGGGGTTAACTATGGCTACACCTTC	CASSSGVNYGYTF